This T cell receptor beta chain was identified during a study of human T cells and chemical hapten exposure. Study-wide background: TCR yield per sample varied, mainly due to pooled library volumes.

TCRdb used MiXCR to reprocess the RACE reads, holding one entry per CDR3 protein. Of about 380,000 distinct CDR3 sequences detected, 4.8% appear once; the ten largest clones hold about 2.2%. Time point denoted: patch test 1, 2 weeks after DPC sensitization. Described treatment: therapeutic diphenylcyclopropenone sensitization with weekly scalp DPC. The CDR3 has 15 residues. Per the germline V gene, CDR1 is MNHEY and CDR2 is SVGEGT. V was cut by 4 bases and J by 0 bases, with 10 bases left in between. This rearrangement joins TRBV6-2 or TRBV6-3 to TRBJ1-5; no clear D gene. The sequenced sample was whole blood, obtained in connection with sensitization to the hapten diphenylcyclopropenone (DPC). The clonotype comes from a woman in her 50s with alopecia areata. Some clones in this sample may be carry-over from other donors' samples. In DNA, the CDR3 is TGTGCCAGCAGTTCCCCGGGGAATAGCAATCAGCCCCAGCATTTT. This encodes CASSSPGNSNQPQHF.